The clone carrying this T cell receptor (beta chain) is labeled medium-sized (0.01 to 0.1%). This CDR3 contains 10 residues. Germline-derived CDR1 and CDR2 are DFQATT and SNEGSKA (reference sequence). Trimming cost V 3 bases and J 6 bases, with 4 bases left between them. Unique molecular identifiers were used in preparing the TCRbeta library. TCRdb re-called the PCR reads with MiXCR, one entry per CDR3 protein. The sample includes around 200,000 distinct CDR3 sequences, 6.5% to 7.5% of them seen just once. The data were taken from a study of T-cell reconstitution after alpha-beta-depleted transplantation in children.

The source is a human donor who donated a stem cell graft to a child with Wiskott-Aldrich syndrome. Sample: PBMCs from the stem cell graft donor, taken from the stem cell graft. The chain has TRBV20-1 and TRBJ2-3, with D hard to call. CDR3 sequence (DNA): TGCAGTGCTAGTGTGGATACGCAGTATTTT. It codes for CSASVDTQYF.